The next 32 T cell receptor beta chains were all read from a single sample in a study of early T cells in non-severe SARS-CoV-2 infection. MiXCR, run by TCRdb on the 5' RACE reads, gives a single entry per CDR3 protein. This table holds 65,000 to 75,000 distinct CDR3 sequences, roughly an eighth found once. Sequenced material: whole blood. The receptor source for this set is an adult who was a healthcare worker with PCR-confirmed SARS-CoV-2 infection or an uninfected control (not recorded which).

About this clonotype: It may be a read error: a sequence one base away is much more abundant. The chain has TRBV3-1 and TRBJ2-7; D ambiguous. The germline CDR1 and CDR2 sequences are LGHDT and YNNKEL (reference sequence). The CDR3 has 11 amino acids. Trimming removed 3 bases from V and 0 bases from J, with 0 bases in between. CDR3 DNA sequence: TGTGCCAGCAGCCACTCCTACGAGCAGTACTTC. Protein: CASSHSYEQYF.

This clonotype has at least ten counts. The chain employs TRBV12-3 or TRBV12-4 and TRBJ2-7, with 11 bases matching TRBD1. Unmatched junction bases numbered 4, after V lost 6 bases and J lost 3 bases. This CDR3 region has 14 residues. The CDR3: CASSRGTGGYEQYF. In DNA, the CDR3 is TGTGCCAGCAGCCGGGGGACAGGGGGCTACGAGCAGTACTTC.

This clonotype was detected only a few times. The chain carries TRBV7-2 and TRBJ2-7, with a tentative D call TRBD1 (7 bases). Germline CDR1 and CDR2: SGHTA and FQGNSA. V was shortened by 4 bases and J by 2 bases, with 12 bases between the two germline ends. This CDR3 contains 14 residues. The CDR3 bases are TGTGCCAGCAGCTCGCAGGGGGGACCCTACGAGCAGTACTTC. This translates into CASSSQGGPYEQYF.

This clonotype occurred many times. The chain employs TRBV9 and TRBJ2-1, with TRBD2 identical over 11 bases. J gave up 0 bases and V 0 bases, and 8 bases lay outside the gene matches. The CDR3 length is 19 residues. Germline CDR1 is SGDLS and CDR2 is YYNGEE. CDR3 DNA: TGTGCCAGCAGCGTAGTGGGTAGCGGGAGGGGAGGCTCCTACAATGAGCAGTTCTTC. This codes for CASSVVGSGRGGSYNEQFF.

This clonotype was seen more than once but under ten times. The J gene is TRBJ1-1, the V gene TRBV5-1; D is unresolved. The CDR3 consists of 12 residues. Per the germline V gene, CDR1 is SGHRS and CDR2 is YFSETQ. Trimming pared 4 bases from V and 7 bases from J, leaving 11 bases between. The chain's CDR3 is CASSLEGFEAFF. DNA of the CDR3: TGCGCCAGCAGCCTCGAAGGGTTTGAAGCTTTCTTT.

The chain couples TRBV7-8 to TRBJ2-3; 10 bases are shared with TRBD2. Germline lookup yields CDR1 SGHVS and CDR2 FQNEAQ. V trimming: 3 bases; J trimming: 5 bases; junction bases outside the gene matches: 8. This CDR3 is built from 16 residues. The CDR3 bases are TGTGCCAGCAGCTTGAGGCTAGCGGGGGCTAGAGATACGCAGTATTTT. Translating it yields CASSLRLAGARDTQYF.

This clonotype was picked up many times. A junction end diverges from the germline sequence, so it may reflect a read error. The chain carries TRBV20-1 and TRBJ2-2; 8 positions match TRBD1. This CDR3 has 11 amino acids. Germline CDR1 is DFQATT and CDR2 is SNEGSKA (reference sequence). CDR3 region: CSARLTGVLFF. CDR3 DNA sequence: TGCAGTGCTAGGTTGACAGGGGTGCTGTTTTTT.

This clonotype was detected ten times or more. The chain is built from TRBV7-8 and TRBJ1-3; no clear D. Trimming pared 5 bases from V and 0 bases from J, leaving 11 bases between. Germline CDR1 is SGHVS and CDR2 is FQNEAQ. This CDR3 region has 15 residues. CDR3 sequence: CASSPNSNSGNTIYF. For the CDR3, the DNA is TGTGCCAGCAGCCCTAACTCCAACTCTGGAAACACCATATATTTT. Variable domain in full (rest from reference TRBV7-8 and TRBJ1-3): GAGVSQSPRYKVAKRGQDVALRCDPISGHVSLFWYQQALGQGPEFLTYFQNEAQLDKSGLPSDRFFAERPEGSVSTLKIQRTQQEDSAVYLCASSPNSNSGNTIYFGEGSWLTVV.

The CDR3 DNA is TGTGCCAGCAGCCTCCGGGACAGGGGCACAGATACGCAGTATTTT. Translation: CASSLRDRGTDTQYF. The chain employs TRBV6-5 and TRBJ2-3, with TRBD1 identical over 9 bases. The V gene end was trimmed by 6 bases and the J gene end by 1 base; junction bases not matched to a gene: 5. The CDR3 is 15 residues long. From germline, CDR1 is MNHEY and CDR2 SVGAGI.

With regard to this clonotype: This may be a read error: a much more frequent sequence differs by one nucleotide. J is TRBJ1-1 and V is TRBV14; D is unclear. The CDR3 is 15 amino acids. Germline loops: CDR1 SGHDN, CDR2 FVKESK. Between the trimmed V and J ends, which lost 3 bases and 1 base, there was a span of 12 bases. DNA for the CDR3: TGTGCCAGCAGCCACGGTTGGCGGCCGAACACTGAAGCTTTCTTT. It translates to CASSHGWRPNTEAFF.

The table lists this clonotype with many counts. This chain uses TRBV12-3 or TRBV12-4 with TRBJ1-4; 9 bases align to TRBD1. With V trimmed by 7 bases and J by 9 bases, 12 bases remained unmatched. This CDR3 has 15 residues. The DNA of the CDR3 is TGTGCCAGCAAATCCGGGACAGGGTCGAATAAAAAACTGTTTTTT. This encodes CASKSGTGSNKKLFF.

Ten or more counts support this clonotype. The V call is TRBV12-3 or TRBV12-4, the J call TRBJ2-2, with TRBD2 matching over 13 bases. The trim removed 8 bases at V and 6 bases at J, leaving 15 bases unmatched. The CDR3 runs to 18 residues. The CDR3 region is CASLLRIGTSGIPGELFF. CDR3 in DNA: TGTGCCAGCCTCTTGAGAATCGGGACTAGCGGGATACCCGGGGAGCTGTTTTTT.

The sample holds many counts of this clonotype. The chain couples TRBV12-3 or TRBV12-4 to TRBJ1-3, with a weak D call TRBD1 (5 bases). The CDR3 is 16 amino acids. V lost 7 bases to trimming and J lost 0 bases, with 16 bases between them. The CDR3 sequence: CASTLSWDFSGNTIYF. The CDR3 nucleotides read TGTGCCAGCACCCTCTCGTGGGACTTCTCTGGAAACACCATATATTTT.

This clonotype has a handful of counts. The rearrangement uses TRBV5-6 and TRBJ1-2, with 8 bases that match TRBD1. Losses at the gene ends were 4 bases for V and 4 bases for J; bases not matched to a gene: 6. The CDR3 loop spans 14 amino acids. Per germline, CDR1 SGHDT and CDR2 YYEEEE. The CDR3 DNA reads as TGTGCCAGCAGCGTGACAGGGGAGGGCTATGGCTACACCTTC. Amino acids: CASSVTGEGYGYTF.

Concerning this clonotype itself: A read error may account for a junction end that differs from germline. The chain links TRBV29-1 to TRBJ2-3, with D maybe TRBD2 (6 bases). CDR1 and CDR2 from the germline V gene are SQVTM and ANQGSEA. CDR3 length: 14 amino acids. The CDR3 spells CSAERGRGTDTQYF. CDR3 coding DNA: TGCAGCGCTGAACGGGGGAGAGGCACAGATACGCAGTATTTT.

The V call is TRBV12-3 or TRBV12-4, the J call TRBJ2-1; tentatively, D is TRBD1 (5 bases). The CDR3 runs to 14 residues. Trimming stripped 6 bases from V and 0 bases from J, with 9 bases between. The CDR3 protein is CASRPDSSYNEQFF. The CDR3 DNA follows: TGTGCCAGCAGACCAGACAGCTCCTACAATGAGCAGTTCTTC.

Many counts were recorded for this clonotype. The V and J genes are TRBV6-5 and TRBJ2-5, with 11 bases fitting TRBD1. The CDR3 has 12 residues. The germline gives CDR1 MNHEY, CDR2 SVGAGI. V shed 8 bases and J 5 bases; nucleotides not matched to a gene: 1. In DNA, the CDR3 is TGTGCCAGCCGGGACAGGGGGGAGACCCAGTACTTC. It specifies CASRDRGETQYF.

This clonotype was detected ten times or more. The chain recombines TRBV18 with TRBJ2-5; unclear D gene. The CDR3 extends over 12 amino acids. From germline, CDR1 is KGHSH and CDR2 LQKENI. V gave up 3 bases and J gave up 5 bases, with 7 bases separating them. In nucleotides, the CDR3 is TGTGCCAGCTCACCCAGCATGGAGACCCAGTACTTC. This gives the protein CASSPSMETQYF.

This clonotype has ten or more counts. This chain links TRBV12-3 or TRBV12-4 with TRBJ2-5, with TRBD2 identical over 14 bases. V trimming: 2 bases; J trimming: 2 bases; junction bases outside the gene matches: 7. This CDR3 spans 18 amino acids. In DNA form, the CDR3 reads TGTGCCAGCAGTTTATCGGGACTAGCGGGAGTAAGGCAAGAGACCCAGTACTTC. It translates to CASSLSGLAGVRQETQYF.

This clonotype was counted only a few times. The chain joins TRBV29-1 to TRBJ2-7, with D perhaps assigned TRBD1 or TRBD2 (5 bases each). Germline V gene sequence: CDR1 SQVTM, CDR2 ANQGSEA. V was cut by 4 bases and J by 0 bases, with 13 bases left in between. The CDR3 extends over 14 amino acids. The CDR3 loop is CSVGGMGSSYEQYF. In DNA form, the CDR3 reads TGCAGCGTTGGGGGGATGGGTAGCTCCTACGAGCAGTACTTC.

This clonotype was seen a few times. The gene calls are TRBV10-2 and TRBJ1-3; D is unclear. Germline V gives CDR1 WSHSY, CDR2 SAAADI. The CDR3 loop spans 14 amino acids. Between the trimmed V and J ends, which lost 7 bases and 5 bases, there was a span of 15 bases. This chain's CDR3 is CASTEAGTRNTIYF. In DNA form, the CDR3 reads TGCGCCAGCACCGAAGCCGGAACGCGAAACACCATATATTTT.

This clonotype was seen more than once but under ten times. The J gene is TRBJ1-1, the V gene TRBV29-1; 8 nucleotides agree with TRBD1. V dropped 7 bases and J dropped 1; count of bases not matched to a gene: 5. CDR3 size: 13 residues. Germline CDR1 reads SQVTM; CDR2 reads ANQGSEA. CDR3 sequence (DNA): TGCAGCGCAGGGACAGGCACGAACACTGAAGCTTTCTTT. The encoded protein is CSAGTGTNTEAFF. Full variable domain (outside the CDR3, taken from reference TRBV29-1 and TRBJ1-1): SAVISQKPSRDICQRGTSLTIQCQVDSQVTMMFWYRQQPGQSLTLIATANQGSEATYESGFVIDKFPISRPNLTFSTLTVSNMSPEDSSIYLCSAGTGTNTEAFFGQGTRLTVV.

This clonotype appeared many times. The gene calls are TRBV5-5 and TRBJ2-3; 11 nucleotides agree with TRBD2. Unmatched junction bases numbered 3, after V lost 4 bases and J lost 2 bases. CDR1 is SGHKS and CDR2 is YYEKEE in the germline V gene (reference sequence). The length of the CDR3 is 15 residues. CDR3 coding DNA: TGTGCCAGCAGCCCGGGACTAGCGGACACAGATACGCAGTATTTT. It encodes CASSPGLADTDTQYF.

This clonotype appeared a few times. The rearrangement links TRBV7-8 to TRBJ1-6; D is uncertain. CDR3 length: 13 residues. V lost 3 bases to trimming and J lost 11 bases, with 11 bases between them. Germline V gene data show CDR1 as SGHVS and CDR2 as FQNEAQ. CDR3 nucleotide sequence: TGTGCCAGCAGCTTCTCTGTGTGGGCACCCCTCCACTTT. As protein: CASSFSVWAPLHF.

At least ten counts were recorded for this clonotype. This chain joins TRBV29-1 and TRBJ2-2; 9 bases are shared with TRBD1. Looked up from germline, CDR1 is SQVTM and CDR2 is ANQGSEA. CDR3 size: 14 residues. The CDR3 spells CAAGQGRYTGELFF. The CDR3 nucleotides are TGCGCGGCAGGACAGGGGAGGTACACCGGGGAGCTGTTTTTT.

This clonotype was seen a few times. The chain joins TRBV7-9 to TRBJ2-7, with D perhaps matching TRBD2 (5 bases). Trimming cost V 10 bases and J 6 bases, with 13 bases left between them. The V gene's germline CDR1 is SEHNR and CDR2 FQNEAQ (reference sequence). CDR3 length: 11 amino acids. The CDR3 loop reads CATRWRCEQYF. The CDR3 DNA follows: TGTGCCACCAGGTGGAGGTGCGAGCAGTACTTC.

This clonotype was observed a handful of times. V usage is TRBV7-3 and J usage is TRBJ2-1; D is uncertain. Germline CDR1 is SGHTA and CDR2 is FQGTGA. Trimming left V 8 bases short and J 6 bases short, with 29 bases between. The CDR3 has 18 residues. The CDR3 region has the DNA TGTGCCAGCCCCCACCGGGTCTCCTGCTTGGAACCTTTCAATGAGCAGTTCTTC. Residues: CASPHRVSCLEPFNEQFF.

CDR3 sequence reads: CASSAGQGTQYF. CDR3 coding DNA: TGTGCCAGCAGCGCGGGTCAAGGAACCCAGTACTTC. The chain couples TRBV11-1 to TRBJ2-5; weak D call: TRBD2 (5 bases). Trimming took off 5 bases at V and 8 bases at J, with 12 bases between the two ends. The germline V gene encodes CDR1 SGHAT and CDR2 FQDESV (reference sequence). The CDR3 is 12 amino acids.

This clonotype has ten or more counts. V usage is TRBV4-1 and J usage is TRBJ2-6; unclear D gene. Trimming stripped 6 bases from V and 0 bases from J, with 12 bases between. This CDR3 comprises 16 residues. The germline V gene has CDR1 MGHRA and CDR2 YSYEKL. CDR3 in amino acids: CASSSLFTSGANVLTF. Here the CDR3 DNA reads TGCGCCAGCAGTTCGCTCTTTACCTCTGGGGCCAACGTCCTGACTTTC.

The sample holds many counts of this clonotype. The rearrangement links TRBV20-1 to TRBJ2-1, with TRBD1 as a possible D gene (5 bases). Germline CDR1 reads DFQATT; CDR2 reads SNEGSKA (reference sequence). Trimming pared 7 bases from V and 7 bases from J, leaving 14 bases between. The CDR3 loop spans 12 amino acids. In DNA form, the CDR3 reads TGCAGTGTACAGGACCTTAGGAATGAGCAGTTCTTC. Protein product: CSVQDLRNEQFF.

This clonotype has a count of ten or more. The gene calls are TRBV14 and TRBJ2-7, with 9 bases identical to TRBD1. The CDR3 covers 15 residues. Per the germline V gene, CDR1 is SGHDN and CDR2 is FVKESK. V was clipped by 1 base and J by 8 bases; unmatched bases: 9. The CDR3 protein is CASSQGRGQGAKQYF. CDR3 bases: TGTGCCAGCAGCCAAGGAAGGGGACAGGGCGCCAAGCAGTACTTC.

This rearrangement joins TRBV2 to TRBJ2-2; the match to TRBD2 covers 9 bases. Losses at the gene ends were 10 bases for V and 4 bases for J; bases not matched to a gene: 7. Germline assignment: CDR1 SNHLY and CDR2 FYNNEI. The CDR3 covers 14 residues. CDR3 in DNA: TGTGCCACCTTACTAGCGGGTGGCACCGGGGAGCTGTTTTTT. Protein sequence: CATLLAGGTGELFF.